These 16 T cell receptor beta chains were all obtained from the same sample, sequenced in a study of beta chain features in type 1 diabetes (dated by TCRdb to 2017 to 2018). Library preparation was by the immunoSEQ multiplex PCR assay. The High Capacity cDNA Reverse Transcription Kit was used to reverse transcribe all of the isolated RNA, meaning that expressed TCRB transcripts were what got sequenced. TCRdb took this table from immuneACCESS and kept in-frame rearrangements with V and J called. Such tables lack part of the clones; where checked against another copy, unresolved V genes explain under half of the gap, and the rest is unexplained. This sample comprises 150,000 or so clones, just over 9% of them detected only once. Approximately 0.68% of the sample rests with the top ten. Sequenced sample: central memory CD4+ T cells from blood. These receptors all come from a man younger than 35 in good health.

This clone has a handful of counts. This rearrangement joins TRBV5-1 to TRBJ1-4; no clear D gene. V was trimmed by 0 bases and J by 5 bases, leaving 8 bases between them. Germline V gene sequence: CDR1 SGHRS, CDR2 YFSETQ. The CDR3 has 14 amino acids. DNA for the CDR3: TGCGCCAGCAGCTTGGGAGGGCCAAATGAAAAACTGTTTTTT. Residues: CASSLGGPNEKLFF.

The CDR3 sequence: CASSLEQGAQETQYF. CDR3 sequence (DNA): TGTGCCAGCAGCCTAGAACAGGGGGCCCAAGAGACCCAGTACTTC. The chain carries TRBV7-2 and TRBJ2-5, with 9 nucleotides matching TRBD1. The CDR3 runs to 15 residues. V lost 5 bases to trimming and J lost 1 base; unmatched junction nucleotides: 5. Germline V gene sequence: CDR1 SGHTA, CDR2 FQGNSA.

This clone was detected only a few times. This rearrangement joins TRBV18 to TRBJ2-1; TRBD1 might be the D (7 bases). The germline CDR1 and CDR2 sequences are KGHSH and LQKENI. The CDR3 is made up of 15 amino acids. Trimming removed 0 bases at V and 8 bases at J, with 14 bases between. The CDR3 is CASSPPGQSGDEQFF. Here the CDR3 DNA reads TGTGCCAGCTCACCACCGGGACAGTCGGGGGATGAGCAGTTCTTC.

This clone has just a few counts. The rearrangement joins TRBV11-2 to TRBJ2-7, with D tentatively TRBD2 (7 bases). Germline values: CDR1 SGHAT, CDR2 FQNNGV. V lost 2 bases and J lost 3, with 14 bases in between. The CDR3 sequence is 15 residues long. CDR3 residues: CASSLLGGGFYEQYF. The CDR3 region has the DNA TGTGCCAGCAGCTTATTGGGGGGGGGCTTCTACGAGCAGTACTTC.

In this sample, this clone turned up many times. The J gene is TRBJ1-5, the V gene TRBV7-9; D may be TRBD1 (5 bases). V gave up 3 bases and J gave up 4 bases, with 13 bases separating them. From germline, CDR1 is SEHNR and CDR2 FQNEAQ (reference sequence). There are 15 residues in the CDR3. CDR3 sequence: CASSLSGLGNQPQHF. CDR3 DNA: TGTGCCAGCAGCTTGTCAGGGTTGGGAAATCAGCCCCAGCATTTT.

This clone was observed a handful of times. The chain is built from TRBV11-2 and TRBJ2-5; no clear D gene. CDR1 SGHAT and CDR2 FQNNGV come from the germline V gene. The CDR3 covers 11 residues. V lost 3 bases, J lost 3 bases, and 2 bases lay in between. CDR3 nucleotides: TGTGCCAGCAGCTTCGAAGAGACCCAGTACTTC. Translating it yields CASSFEETQYF. The full variable domain, in which reference TRBV11-2 and TRBJ2-5 provide the parts outside the CDR3, is EAGVAQSPRYKIIEKRQSVAFWCNPISGHATLYWYQQILGQGPKLLIQFQNNGVVDDSQLPKDRFSAERLKGVDSTLKIQPAKLEDSAVYLCASSFEETQYFGPGTRLLVL.

Only a few counts were recorded for this clone. The rearrangement links TRBV18 to TRBJ2-1; 12 bases map to TRBD2. The length of the CDR3 is 16 residues. The V gene end was trimmed by 3 bases and the J gene end by 9 bases; junction bases not matched to a gene: 9. In germline, CDR1 is KGHSH, CDR2 LQKENI. CDR3 nucleotide sequence: TGTGCCAGCTCACCCCCGGCGACTAGCGGGGGAGGTGAGCAGTTCTTC. Translating it yields CASSPPATSGGGEQFF.

The rearrangement joins TRBV29-1 to TRBJ2-3; 8 positions match TRBD2. J gave up 1 base and V 1 base, and 7 bases lay outside the gene matches. Germline V gene lookup returns CDR1 SQVTM and CDR2 ANQGSEA. This CDR3 comprises 16 residues. CDR3 protein: CSVEGAGVQRTDTQYF. The CDR3 DNA follows: TGCAGCGTTGAAGGAGCGGGGGTACAACGCACAGATACGCAGTATTTT.

The sample holds a few counts of this clone. The chain uses TRBV7-9 and TRBJ1-2, with D perhaps TRBD1 (6 bases). Trimming left V 5 bases short and J 4 bases short, with 17 bases between. Germline assignment: CDR1 SEHNR and CDR2 FQNEAQ (reference sequence). There are 15 residues in the CDR3. The CDR3, as DNA: TGTGCCAGCAGCAGCGGCGGGGGCGTCGGCTATGGCTACACCTTC. Its translation is CASSSGGGVGYGYTF. Looking up the rest from reference TRBV7-9 and TRBJ1-2 gives the full variable domain: DTGVSQNPRHKITKRGQNVTFRCDPISEHNRLYWYRQTLGQGPEFLTYFQNEAQLEKSRLLSDRFSAERPKGSFSTLEIQRTEQGDSAMYLCASSSGGGVGYGYTFGSGTRLTVV.

This chain connects TRBV4-1 to TRBJ2-5; D might be TRBD2 (7 bases). CDR3 size: 17 residues. Germline V CDR1 and CDR2: MGHRA, YSYEKL. V lost 1 base and J 5 bases, leaving 20 bases between the germline ends. CDR3 protein: CASSQARAGKRGETQYF. The DNA for the CDR3 is TGCGCCAGCAGCCAAGCTCGAGCGGGGAAGAGGGGGGAGACCCAGTACTTC.

The V gene is TRBV7-8, the J gene TRBJ1-2; D gene unclear. The CDR3 is 13 amino acids. V was trimmed by 1 base and J by 3 bases, leaving 6 bases between them. Germline CDR1 and CDR2: SGHVS and FQNEAQ. The DNA of the CDR3 is TGTGCCAGCAGCTTAGAAGAGGACTATGGCTACACCTTC. Translated: CASSLEEDYGYTF. Variable domain in full (rest from reference TRBV7-8 and TRBJ1-2): GAGVSQSPRYKVAKRGQDVALRCDPISGHVSLFWYQQALGQGPEFLTYFQNEAQLDKSGLPSDRFFAERPEGSVSTLKIQRTQQEDSAVYLCASSLEEDYGYTFGSGTRLTVV.

V is TRBV11-3 and J is TRBJ2-7, with 7 bases fitting TRBD2. Germline-derived CDR1 and CDR2 are SGHNT and YENEEA. V lost 5 bases to trimming and J lost 9 bases; unmatched junction nucleotides: 7. The CDR3 runs to 12 residues. The CDR3 DNA follows: TGTGCCAGCAGCCCTACCGGCGGGGGGCAGTACTTC. Translated, it gives CASSPTGGGQYF.

This sequence joins TRBV27 and TRBJ2-3; 7 bases line up with TRBD1. Unmatched junction bases numbered 10, after V lost 1 base and J lost 0 bases. Germline values: CDR1 MNHEY, CDR2 SMNVEV (reference sequence). The length of the CDR3 is 18 residues. This chain's CDR3 is CASSLYGRGSVSTDTQYF. CDR3 DNA sequence: TGTGCCAGCAGTTTATATGGCAGGGGGTCGGTAAGCACAGATACGCAGTATTTT.

The chain joins TRBV19 to TRBJ2-5; TRBD2 aligns across 8 bases. The CDR3 runs 14 residues. The V gene's germline CDR1 is LNHDA and CDR2 SQIVND (reference sequence). V trimming: 7 bases; J trimming: 5 bases; junction bases outside the gene matches: 9. CDR3 DNA: TGTGCCAGTACACCCCGGGGGGGAGGGGAGACCCAGTACTTC. This translates into CASTPRGGGETQYF. Using reference TRBV19 and TRBJ2-5 for the parts outside the CDR3, the full variable domain is DGGITQSPKYLFRKEGQNVTLSCEQNLNHDAMYWYRQDPGQGLRLIYYSQIVNDFQKGDIAEGYSVSREKKESFPLTVTSAQKNPTAFYLCASTPRGGGETQYFGPGTRLLVL.

There are a few counts of this clone. The V and J genes are TRBV30 and TRBJ1-2; a possible D gene is TRBD1 (5 bases). CDR1 and CDR2 from the germline V gene are GTSNPN and SVGIG (reference sequence). Trimming cost V 3 bases and J 8 bases, with 19 bases left between them. The CDR3 is 14 residues long. DNA for the CDR3: TGTGCCTGGAGCCCCCGGGGGGGATTGAGCGGCTACACCTTC. It codes for CAWSPRGGLSGYTF.

This clone has a handful of counts. The chain combines TRBV18 with TRBJ1-4, with 11 bases that match TRBD1. V shed 3 bases and J 5 bases; nucleotides not matched to a gene: 5. The CDR3 runs to 16 residues. Germline loops: CDR1 KGHSH, CDR2 LQKENI. The CDR3 is CASSPSGTGGNEKLFF. For the CDR3, the DNA is TGTGCCAGCTCACCGTCCGGGACAGGGGGGAATGAAAAACTGTTTTTT.